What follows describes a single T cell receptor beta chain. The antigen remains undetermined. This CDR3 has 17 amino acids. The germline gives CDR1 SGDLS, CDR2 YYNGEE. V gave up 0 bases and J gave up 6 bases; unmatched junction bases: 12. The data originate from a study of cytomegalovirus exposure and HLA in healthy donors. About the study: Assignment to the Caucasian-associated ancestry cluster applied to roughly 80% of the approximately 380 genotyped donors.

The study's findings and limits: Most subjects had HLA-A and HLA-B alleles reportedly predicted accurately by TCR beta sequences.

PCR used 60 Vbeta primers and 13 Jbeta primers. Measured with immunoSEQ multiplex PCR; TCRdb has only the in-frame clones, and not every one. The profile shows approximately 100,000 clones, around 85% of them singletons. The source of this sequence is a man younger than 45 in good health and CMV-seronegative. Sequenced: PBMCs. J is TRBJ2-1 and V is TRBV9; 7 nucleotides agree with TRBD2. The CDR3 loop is CASSVGIAGGKGNEQFF. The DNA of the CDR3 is TGTGCCAGCAGCGTAGGAATAGCGGGCGGAAAGGGCAATGAGCAGTTCTTC. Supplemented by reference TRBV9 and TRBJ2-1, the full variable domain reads DSGVTQTPKHLITATGQRVTLRCSPRSGDLSVYWYQQSLDQGLQFLIQYYNGEERAKGNILERFSAQQFPDLHSELNLSSLELGDSALYFCASSVGIAGGKGNEQFFGPGTRLTVL.